The clone carrying this T cell receptor (beta chain) has a single count. What it binds is not known. Germline CDR1 is DFQATT and CDR2 is SNEGSKA (reference sequence). Trimming removed 3 bases at V and 7 bases at J, with 7 bases between. This CDR3 comprises 12 residues. A universal primer site came from template switching; cDNA carried unique molecular identifiers. TCRdb re-analysed the 5' RACE reads in MiXCR, keeping a single row per CDR3 protein. The sample lists approximately 550,000 distinct CDR3 sequences, approximately 20% occurring once. This entry is derived from a study of identical twins. General study results and limits: Fewer insertions marked abundant cord blood beta clonotypes; young adult naive trended weakly, memory not at all. Alpha sequences that were out-of-frame and twin-shared showed an excess of low generation probability.

This sample was shared with a second study, whose subject was yellow fever vaccine responses in identical twins.

Source material: CD4+ T cells sorted from blood. This sequence joins TRBV20-1 and TRBJ1-6; the D is unclear. The clonotype originates from a woman aged 18-29 years in good health. CDR3 loop: CSARTSNSPLHF. The CDR3 DNA sequence: TGCAGTGCTAGGACAAGCAATTCACCCCTCCACTTT.